This T cell receptor (beta chain) comes out of a study of blood T cell repertoires in COVID-19. At the level of the study: The cDNA or gDNA used as material had been derived from T cells, B-cell-depleted T cells, or PBMCs.

The CDR3 consists of 13 residues. Germline values: CDR1 SEHNR, CDR2 FQNEAQ (reference sequence). Deletions cut 5 bases from V and 4 bases from J, with 11 bases between. Membership in each cohort depended on participant-reported clinical history. Authors' analysis steps: For nucleated cells, counts were estimated from reference gene primer amplification. Sequencing was performed with immunoSEQ multiplex PCR; in TCRdb, only in-frame clones are kept and a portion is missing. V and J calls and clone size come straight from that table; D and trimming were deduced from the DNA. The table shows a few hundred thousand clones, with about 86% occurring only once.

The receptor comes from a woman aged 40 to 50 with acute COVID-19. The chain combines TRBV7-9 with TRBJ1-1; D is ambiguous. Input material: PBMCs or T cells enriched from blood (not recorded which). CDR3: CASSQVTSTEAFF. CDR3 DNA sequence: TGTGCCAGCAGCCAGGTGACATCCACTGAAGCTTTCTTT.